A single sample is the source of the 18 T cell receptor beta chains below, sequenced in a study of CD8 T cells in Susac syndrome (dated by TCRdb to about 2019). The receptor library was made with the immunoSEQ multiplex PCR assay. RNA was extracted with the RNeasy kit and about 0.45 to 1 ug was reverse transcribed using random hexamers. TCRdb itself trimmed the public reads at Q25 with fastp, ran MiXCR and retained productive beta chains. CDR3 protein sequences are deduplicated, and each keeps its most common genes and DNA. The sample includes 170,000 or so distinct CDR3 sequences, with around 95% observed a single time. Jointly, the top ten make up approximately 0.12% of the sample. Sequencing used CD4+ T cells from PBMCs. The receptors originated from a human donor with Susac syndrome.

This clonotype showed up just once. The rearrangement uses TRBV15 and TRBJ2-3; D possibly corresponds to TRBD2 (5 bases). Per the germline V gene, CDR1 is LNHNV and CDR2 is YYDKDF (reference sequence). V was cut by 2 bases and J by 6 bases, with 9 bases left in between. This CDR3 is built from 13 residues. The DNA of the CDR3 is TGTGCCACCAGCAGACCTGGGAGTGATACGCAGTATTTT. It is translated as CATSRPGSDTQYF.

In nucleotides, the CDR3 is TGTGCCAGCAGCTGGGACATCACCGGGGAGCTGTTTTTT. Translated, it gives CASSWDITGELFF. This chain uses TRBV5-6 with TRBJ2-2; perhaps TRBD1 as D (6 bases). Germline CDR1 SGHDT, CDR2 YYEEEE. V was shortened by 3 bases and J by 4 bases, with 7 bases between the two germline ends. This CDR3 has 13 amino acids. Full variable domain (remainder filled in from reference TRBV5-6 and TRBJ2-2): DAGVTQSPTHLIKTRGQQVTLRCSPKSGHDTVSWYQQALGQGPQFIFQYYEEEERQRGNFPDRFSGHQFPNYSSELNVNALLLGDSALYLCASSWDITGELFFGEGSRLTVL.

This chain joins TRBV18 and TRBJ1-1, with D maybe TRBD1 (5 bases). V was shortened by 5 bases and J by 3 bases, with 16 bases between the two germline ends. Germline values: CDR1 KGHSH, CDR2 LQKENI. This CDR3 is built from 15 residues. The CDR3 DNA follows: TGTGCCAGCTCAACGACAGAGATGCGGGACACTGAAGCTTTCTTT. It specifies CASSTTEMRDTEAFF.

The rearrangement uses TRBV28 and TRBJ1-2; D not resolved. The CDR3 contains 13 residues. Between the trimmed V and J ends, which lost 2 bases and 0 bases, there was a span of 4 bases. Germline-derived CDR1 and CDR2 are MDHEN and SYDVKM. The CDR3 sequence: CASSLGANYGYTF. The CDR3 DNA follows: TGTGCCAGCAGTTTAGGCGCTAACTATGGCTACACCTTC.

The gene calls are TRBV20-1 and TRBJ2-6; D could derive from TRBD1 or TRBD2 (5 bases each). Germline CDR1 DFQATT, CDR2 SNEGSKA (reference sequence). The CDR3 extends over 17 amino acids. Between the trimmed V and J ends, which lost 3 bases and 3 bases, there was a span of 18 bases. The CDR3 sequence: CSASGTPGVLGANVLTF. CDR3 nucleotides: TGCAGTGCTAGTGGGACCCCAGGCGTGCTTGGGGCCAACGTCCTGACTTTC.

The V gene is TRBV20-1, the J gene TRBJ2-5; 7 bases are a match to TRBD1. Germline CDR1 is DFQATT and CDR2 is SNEGSKA (reference sequence). After removal of 6 bases from V and 5 bases from J, the junction contained 9 bases not matched to a gene. The CDR3 sequence is 13 residues long. Here the CDR3 DNA reads TGCAGTGCCTCCAAGGGGGCCGGTGAGACCCAGTACTTC. Amino acid sequence: CSASKGAGETQYF.

This chain connects TRBV29-1 to TRBJ1-1, with D possibly being TRBD1 (5 bases). Germline CDR1 and CDR2: SQVTM and ANQGSEA. CDR3 size: 12 residues. V was pared by 6 bases and J by 6 bases, with 14 bases between. The CDR3 DNA sequence: TGCAGCGTAAAAAGGGGTGGGCCTGAAGCTTTCTTT. Translating gives CSVKRGGPEAFF.

About this clonotype: Mismatch with germline at one junction end may stem from a read error. The chain recombines TRBV7-7 with TRBJ2-3, with TRBD2 matching 8 bases. CDR3 length: 16 residues. The germline V gene has CDR1 SSHAT and CDR2 FNYEAQ (reference sequence). CDR3 protein: CASSLGSGTSTDTQYF. In DNA, the CDR3 is TGTGCTAGCAGCTTGGGTAGCGGGACGAGCACAGATACGCAGTATTTT.

The chain is built from TRBV28 and TRBJ2-7; a weak D match, TRBD1 (5 bases). Germline V gene data show CDR1 as MDHEN and CDR2 as SYDVKM. V dropped 8 bases and J dropped 4 bases, with 15 bases sitting between them. The CDR3 has 13 residues. CDR3 sequence (DNA): TGTGCCAGCTGGAGCCAGGGTCAGTACGAGCAGTACTTC. It yields the protein CASWSQGQYEQYF. Complete variable domain (other parts from reference TRBV28 and TRBJ2-7): DVKVTQSSRYLVKRTGEKVFLECVQDMDHENMFWYRQDPGLGLRLIYFSYDVKMKEKGDIPEGYSVSREKKERFSLILESASTNQTSMYLCASWSQGQYEQYFGPGTRLTVT.

The chain carries TRBV20-1 and TRBJ2-1, with 7 bases fitting TRBD2. The CDR3 has 14 residues. Germline trimming cut 7 bases from V and 4 bases from J; bases unmatched to any gene: 10. Germline V gives CDR1 DFQATT, CDR2 SNEGSKA (reference sequence). The CDR3 reads CSETNSAGYNEQFF. In DNA form, the CDR3 reads TGCAGTGAAACAAATTCAGCGGGATACAATGAGCAGTTCTTC.

This chain joins TRBV6-5 and TRBJ1-2; perhaps TRBD1 as D (5 bases). Between the trimmed V and J ends, which lost 6 bases and 3 bases, there was a span of 14 bases. Per the germline V gene, CDR1 is MNHEY and CDR2 is SVGAGI. The CDR3 sequence is 14 residues long. CDR3 bases: TGTGCCAGCAGCACGGGACGAGGCGACTATGGCTACACCTTC. It encodes CASSTGRGDYGYTF.

The chain carries TRBV7-8 and TRBJ2-1, with D possibly matching TRBD2 (5 bases). This CDR3 comprises 16 residues. Between the trimmed V and J ends, which lost 0 bases and 0 bases, there was a span of 9 bases. The germline V gene has CDR1 SGHVS and CDR2 FQNEAQ. CDR3 amino acids: CASSLADLSSYNEQFF. CDR3 coding DNA: TGTGCCAGCAGCTTAGCGGACTTGAGCTCCTACAATGAGCAGTTCTTC.

V and J are TRBV12-3 or TRBV12-4 and TRBJ1-1, with D tentatively TRBD1 (5 bases). V was clipped by 7 bases and J by 1 base, with 16 bases between them. The length of the CDR3 is 15 residues. The CDR3 spells CASTTDSGANTEAFF. In DNA form, the CDR3 reads TGTGCCAGCACCACGGACTCCGGGGCGAACACTGAAGCTTTCTTT.

The chain carries TRBV4-1 and TRBJ1-6, with D uncertain. V shed 1 base and J shed 9 bases, with 25 bases lying between them. Germline V CDR1 and CDR2: MGHRA, YSYEKL. The length of the CDR3 is 19 residues. CDR3 in amino acids: CASSQGIDRRAPSGSPLHF. The DNA of the CDR3 is TGCGCCAGCAGCCAAGGTATAGATCGACGGGCCCCGTCGGGTTCACCCCTCCACTTT.

The rearrangement joins TRBV3-1 to TRBJ2-3, with a tentative D call TRBD2 (5 bases). The CDR3 is 13 residues long. V was shortened by 4 bases and J by 5 bases, with 10 bases between the two germline ends. Germline values: CDR1 LGHDT, CDR2 YNNKEL (reference sequence). The CDR3 spells CASSRGHQDTQYF. CDR3 sequence (DNA): TGTGCCAGCAGCCGAGGGCATCAAGATACGCAGTATTTT.

This chain uses TRBV9 with TRBJ1-6; D remains ambiguous. The CDR3 is 14 residues long. The germline gives CDR1 SGDLS, CDR2 YYNGEE. With 3 bases removed from V and 7 bases from J, the gap between germline ends came to 11 bases. The CDR3 region has the DNA TGTGCCAGCAGCGGCGGGTCTTTCAATTCACCCCTCCACTTT. Its translation is CASSGGSFNSPLHF.

The chain links TRBV6-1 to TRBJ2-2, with 14 nucleotides matching TRBD2. The CDR3 covers 17 residues. Looked up from germline, CDR1 is MNHNS and CDR2 is SASEGT. V shed 7 bases, J shed 1 base, and the junction held 5 bases outside the gene matches. The chain's CDR3 is CASTGGTSGRNTGELFF. The DNA of the CDR3 is TGTGCCAGCACGGGGGGGACTAGCGGGAGGAACACCGGGGAGCTGTTTTTT.

This clonotype was picked up a small number of times. The gene calls are TRBV29-1 and TRBJ1-5, with 9 bases fitting TRBD1. This CDR3 contains 13 residues. V dropped 5 bases and J dropped 4; count of bases not matched to a gene: 3. Germline CDR1 and CDR2: SQVTM and ANQGSEA. Written as DNA, the CDR3 is TGCAGCGTTCGGACAGGGGATAATCAGCCCCAGCATTTT. This encodes CSVRTGDNQPQHF.